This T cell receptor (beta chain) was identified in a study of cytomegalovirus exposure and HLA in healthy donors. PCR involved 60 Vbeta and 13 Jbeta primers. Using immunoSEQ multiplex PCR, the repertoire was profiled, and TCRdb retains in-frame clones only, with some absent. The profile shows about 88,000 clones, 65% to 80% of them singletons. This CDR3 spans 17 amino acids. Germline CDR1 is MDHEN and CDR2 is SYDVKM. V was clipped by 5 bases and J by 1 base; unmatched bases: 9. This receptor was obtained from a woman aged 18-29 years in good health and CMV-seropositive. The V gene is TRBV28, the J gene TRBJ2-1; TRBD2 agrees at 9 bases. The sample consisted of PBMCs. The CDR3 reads CASSPRTSARSYNEQFF. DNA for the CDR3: TGTGCCAGCAGTCCCCGGACTAGCGCCAGGTCCTACAATGAGCAGTTCTTC.